These 9 T cell receptor beta chains share one sample of origin, sequenced in a study of OX40 agonist ivuxolimab in advanced cancers. Libraries were prepared through the immunoSEQ multiplex PCR assay. The table was pulled from immuneACCESS by TCRdb, which kept in-frame rearrangements only. Such tables lose some clones; where checked, under half of the loss comes from unresolved V genes, and the rest has no known cause. In all, the sample holds about 50,000 clones, and over 75% of those were seen once. Of the sample, roughly 4.9% is held by the ten largest clones. Here the sequenced sample was CD4+ or CD8+ T cells sorted from blood, taken in a trial of the OX40 agonist ivuxolimab. All receptors derive from an adult with an advanced solid tumor such as melanoma, head and neck, liver or kidney cancer.

This chain connects TRBV7-6 to TRBJ2-7; no clear D. The CDR3 loop spans 14 amino acids. Trimming took off 5 bases at V and 0 bases at J, with 11 bases between the two ends. CDR1 is SGHVS, CDR2 FNYEAQ, per germline. In DNA, the CDR3 is TGTGCCAGCAGCGACTCCCCGGGCTCCTACGAGCAGTACGTC. This gives the protein CASSDSPGSYEQYV.

This clone has only one observation. The rearrangement uses TRBV9 and TRBJ2-1; the D is unclear. The CDR3 has 14 amino acids. The V end was cut by 0 bases, the J end by 7 bases, with 11 bases between. Germline CDR1 reads SGDLS; CDR2 reads YYNGEE. The CDR3 reads CASSVEVSQNEQFF. In DNA, the CDR3 is TGTGCCAGCAGCGTAGAGGTCTCCCAGAATGAGCAGTTCTTC. The full variable domain, in which reference TRBV9 and TRBJ2-1 provide the parts outside the CDR3, is DSGVTQTPKHLITATGQRVTLRCSPRSGDLSVYWYQQSLDQGLQFLIQYYNGEERAKGNILERFSAQQFPDLHSELNLSSLELGDSALYFCASSVEVSQNEQFFGPGTRLTVL.

The chain joins TRBV27 to TRBJ2-7; 9 nucleotides match TRBD1. V shed 3 bases and J 5 bases; nucleotides not matched to a gene: 5. The CDR3 loop spans 14 amino acids. Germline CDR1 MNHEY, CDR2 SMNVEV (reference sequence). CDR3 loop: CASSFRTGVDEQYF. CDR3 nucleotides: TGTGCCAGCAGTTTTAGGACAGGGGTCGACGAGCAGTACTTC.

The V and J genes are TRBV7-9 and TRBJ1-5; 10 positions match TRBD1. The J segment lost 6 bases and the V segment lost 1 base, leaving 6 bases of the junction unmatched. The CDR3 has 16 amino acids. CDR1 and CDR2 (germline): SEHNR, FQNEAQ (reference sequence). The CDR3, as DNA: TGTGCCAGCAGCTTAGTAGGGACAGGGGACAGTCAGCCCCAGCATTTT. Its translation: CASSLVGTGDSQPQHF.

The gene calls are TRBV28 and TRBJ2-1, with D perhaps TRBD2 (6 bases). The CDR3 extends over 12 amino acids. V was pared by 6 bases and J by 7 bases, with 10 bases between. CDR1 and CDR2 (germline): MDHEN, SYDVKM. The CDR3 is CASSLGLNEQFF. The CDR3 DNA reads as TGTGCCAGCAGCCTCGGACTAAATGAGCAGTTCTTC.

This chain connects TRBV6-6 to TRBJ2-1, with 9 positions matching TRBD2. Germline CDR1 and CDR2: MNHNY and SVGAGI (reference sequence). This CDR3 is built from 16 residues. The J segment lost 2 bases and the V segment lost 5 bases, leaving 7 bases of the junction unmatched. Here the CDR3 DNA reads TGTGCCAGCAGTCCCTCACTAGCGGGCGCCTACAATGAGCAGTTCTTC. It codes for CASSPSLAGAYNEQFF.

The chain has TRBV27 and TRBJ1-1; D is perhaps TRBD1 (6 bases). Looked up from germline, CDR1 is MNHEY and CDR2 is SMNVEV (reference sequence). The CDR3 spans 12 residues. Deletions cut 5 bases from V and 8 bases from J, with 12 bases between. The CDR3 sequence is CASSKGVGEAFF. CDR3 nucleotides: TGTGCCAGCAGTAAGGGGGTAGGGGAAGCTTTCTTT.

The J gene is TRBJ2-7, the V gene TRBV19, with D perhaps TRBD1 or TRBD2 (5 bases each). Germline V gene sequence: CDR1 LNHDA, CDR2 SQIVND (reference sequence). The length of the CDR3 is 14 residues. Trimming pared 3 bases from V and 5 bases from J, leaving 14 bases between. The CDR3 here is CASSISLGPHEQYV. The CDR3 DNA reads TGTGCCAGTAGTATCTCATTGGGACCCCACGAGCAGTACGTC.

The V call is TRBV7-2, the J call TRBJ2-7; unclear D gene. The V gene lost 0 bases and the J gene lost 4 bases, with 13 bases spanning the gap. This CDR3 region has 15 residues. Germline V gene lookup returns CDR1 SGHTA and CDR2 FQGNSA. CDR3 nucleotides: TGTGCCAGCAGCTTAGCGGGCGGAGAAAGGTACGAGCAGTACTTC. It codes for CASSLAGGERYEQYF.